The next 3 T cell receptor beta chains were all read from a single sample in a study of Graves' ophthalmopathy and Graves' hyperthyroidism. Amplifying from RNA transcripts, the study obtained TCR beta CDR3 regions. The first round was an RT-PCR with HTBI primers, and the second round was a multiplex PCR. TCRdb re-called the multiplex PCR reads through MiXCR, storing one row per CDR3 protein. The data contain about 660,000 distinct CDR3 sequences, over 40% of them singletons. Specimen: peripheral blood. These receptors were obtained from an adult man with Graves' ophthalmopathy.

This clonotype was counted a few times. V gene TRBV12-5 combines with J gene TRBJ2-7, with D maybe TRBD2 (5 bases). Germline CDR1 is LGHNT and CDR2 is FRNRAP. This CDR3 spans 14 amino acids. Trimming stripped 5 bases from V and 4 bases from J, with 15 bases between. The CDR3 region is CASGLVGRGYEQYF. DNA for the CDR3: TGTGCTAGTGGTCTAGTGGGGAGAGGATACGAGCAGTACTTC.

This rearrangement joins TRBV6-2 or TRBV6-3 to TRBJ2-3; 12 bases are shared with TRBD2. The J segment lost 4 bases and the V segment lost 2 bases, leaving 4 bases of the junction unmatched. The germline V gene has CDR1 MNHEY and CDR2 SVGEGT. The CDR3 consists of 16 residues. CDR3 DNA: TGTGCCAGCAGTTACGTTCTAGCGGGGGGGCCAGATACGCAGTATTTT. Translating it yields CASSYVLAGGPDTQYF.

The V gene is TRBV20-1, the J gene TRBJ2-1, with D perhaps TRBD2 (6 bases). Germline-derived CDR1 and CDR2 are DFQATT and SNEGSKA (reference sequence). Trimming left V 3 bases short and J 3 bases short, with 6 bases between. There are 12 residues in the CDR3. This CDR3 is CSARGLYNEQFF. DNA for the CDR3: TGCAGTGCTAGGGGACTCTACAATGAGCAGTTCTTC.